A single TCR beta chain is shown here with its context. The target antigen is unknown. A read error may explain this, as a much larger clone is one base away. This entry belongs to a study of tumor and adjacent non-tumor tissue in lung cancer. The template was RNA from unsorted bulk tissue. More than 3 cm separated this lung sample from the edge of the tumor. Overall study findings and caveats: TCR diversity was significantly greater in tumor than normal lung tissue. Top 100 clones took a larger repertoire share in normal lung.

This CDR3 contains 14 residues. The germline V gene encodes CDR1 ENHRY and CDR2 SYGVKD. Unmatched junction bases numbered 6, after V lost 7 bases and J lost 1 base. TCRbeta libraries were built with three rounds of nested PCR, modified from ARM-PCR. Via MiXCR, TCRdb re-called the multiplex PCR reads, giving one row per CDR3 protein. The sample contains about 86,000 distinct CDR3 sequences, approximately 73% of which appear only once. This receptor was obtained from a woman between 45 and 60 years old with non-small cell lung cancer. Sequenced: distant non-tumor lung tissue. The gene calls are TRBV10-3 and TRBJ1-1; TRBD1 matches at 7 bases. Here the CDR3 reads CAITSNRGNTEAFF. The CDR3 region has the DNA TGTGCCATCACCTCGAACAGGGGGAACACTGAAGCTTTCTTT.